The T cell receptor beta chain under discussion was sequenced for a study of beta chain features in type 1 diabetes. General study results and limits: The study found fewer insertions and more deletions at VDJ junctions in type 1 diabetes patients. Equally in patients and controls, PCR might preferentially amplify shorter templates.

Looked up from germline, CDR1 is SGHAT and CDR2 is FQNNGV. Losses at the gene ends were 0 bases for V and 10 bases for J; bases not matched to a gene: 5. This CDR3 has 15 residues. This clone was detected a few times. What it binds is unknown. The isolated RNA, all of it, was reverse transcribed, so expressed TCRB transcripts were what got sequenced. This table comes from immunoSEQ multiplex PCR, and its TCRdb copy is limited to in-frame clones, with some not included. Here the sample spans fewer than 30,000 clones, 60% to 80% being singletons. What was sequenced was Tregs from blood. The chain links TRBV11-2 to TRBJ1-6; 8 nucleotides line up with TRBD1. This receptor was identified in a woman aged 40 to 49 in good health. DNA of the CDR3: TGTGCCAGCAGCTTAGATACAGGGGGTAGGTCACCCCTCCACTTT. It codes for CASSLDTGGRSPLHF.